This TCR beta chain was obtained from a study of tumor and adjacent non-tumor tissue in lung cancer. The template was RNA from unsorted bulk tissue. CDR1 is SGHRS and CDR2 is YFSETQ in the germline V gene. V was clipped by 2 bases and J by 0 bases, with 9 bases between them. This CDR3 contains 15 residues. This clonotype has a count of ten or more. Three rounds of nested PCR, following a modified ARM-PCR protocol, produced the TCRbeta library. Each CDR3 protein is one row after TCRdb ran MiXCR on the multiplex PCR reads. The data contain fewer than 85,000 distinct CDR3 sequences, more than 70% of them seen just once; the ten biggest clones take up 28%.

The source is a man aged 55 to 70 with non-small cell lung cancer. The chain links TRBV5-1 to TRBJ1-3; unclear D gene. The sequencing input was lung tumor tissue. CDR3 region: CASSFYAGSGNTIYF. The DNA for the CDR3 is TGCGCCAGCAGCTTTTACGCGGGCTCTGGAAACACCATATATTTT.